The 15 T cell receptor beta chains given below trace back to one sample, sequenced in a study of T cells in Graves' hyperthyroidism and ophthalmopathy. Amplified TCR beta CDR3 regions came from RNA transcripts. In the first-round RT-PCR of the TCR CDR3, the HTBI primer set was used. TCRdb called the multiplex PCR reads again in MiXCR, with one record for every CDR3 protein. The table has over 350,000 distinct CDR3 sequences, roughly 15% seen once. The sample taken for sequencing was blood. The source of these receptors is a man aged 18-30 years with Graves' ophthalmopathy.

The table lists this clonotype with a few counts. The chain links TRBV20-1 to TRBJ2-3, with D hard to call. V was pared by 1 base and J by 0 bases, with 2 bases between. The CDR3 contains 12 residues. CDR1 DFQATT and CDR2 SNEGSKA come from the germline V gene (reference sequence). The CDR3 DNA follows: TGCAGTGCTAGAGTCAGCACAGATACGCAGTATTTT. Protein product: CSARVSTDTQYF.

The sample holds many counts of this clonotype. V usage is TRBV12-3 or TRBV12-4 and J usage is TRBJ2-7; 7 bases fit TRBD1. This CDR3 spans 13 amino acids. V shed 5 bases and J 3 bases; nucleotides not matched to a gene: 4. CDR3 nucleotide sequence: TGTGCCAGCAGTGACAGGGAGATCTACGAGCAGTACTTC. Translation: CASSDREIYEQYF.

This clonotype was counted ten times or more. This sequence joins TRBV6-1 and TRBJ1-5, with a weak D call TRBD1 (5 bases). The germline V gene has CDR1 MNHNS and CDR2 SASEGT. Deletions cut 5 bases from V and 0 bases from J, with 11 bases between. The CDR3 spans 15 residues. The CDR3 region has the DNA TGTGCCAGCAGTACCCTCGGGGCTAGCAATCAGCCCCAGCATTTT. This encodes CASSTLGASNQPQHF.

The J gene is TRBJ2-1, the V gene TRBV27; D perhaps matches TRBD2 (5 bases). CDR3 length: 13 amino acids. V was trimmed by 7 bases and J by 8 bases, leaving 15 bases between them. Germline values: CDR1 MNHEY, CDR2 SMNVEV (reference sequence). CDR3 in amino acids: CASMGLPGYEQFF. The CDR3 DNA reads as TGTGCCAGCATGGGCCTCCCGGGGTATGAGCAGTTCTTC.

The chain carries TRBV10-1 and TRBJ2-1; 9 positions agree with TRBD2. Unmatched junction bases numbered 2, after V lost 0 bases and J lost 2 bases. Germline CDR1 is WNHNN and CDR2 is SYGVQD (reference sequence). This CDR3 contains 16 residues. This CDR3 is CASSESGGGAYNEQFF. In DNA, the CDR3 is TGCGCCAGCAGTGAGTCGGGCGGGGGGGCCTACAATGAGCAGTTCTTC.

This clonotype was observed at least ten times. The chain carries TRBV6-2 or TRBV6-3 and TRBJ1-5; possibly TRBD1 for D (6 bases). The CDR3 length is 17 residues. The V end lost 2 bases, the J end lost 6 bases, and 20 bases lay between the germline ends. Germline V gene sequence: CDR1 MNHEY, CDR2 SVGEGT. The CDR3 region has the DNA TGTGCCAGCAGTTACGGTTTTTTGGGGGCGCGGAGTCAGCCCCAGCATTTT. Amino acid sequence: CASSYGFLGARSQPQHF.

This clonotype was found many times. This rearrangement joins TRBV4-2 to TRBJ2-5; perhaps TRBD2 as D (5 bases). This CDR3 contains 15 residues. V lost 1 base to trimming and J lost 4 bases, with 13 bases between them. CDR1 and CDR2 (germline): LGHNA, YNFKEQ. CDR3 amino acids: CASSQAPFEGETQYF. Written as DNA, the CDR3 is TGTGCCAGCAGCCAAGCCCCATTCGAGGGAGAGACCCAGTACTTC.

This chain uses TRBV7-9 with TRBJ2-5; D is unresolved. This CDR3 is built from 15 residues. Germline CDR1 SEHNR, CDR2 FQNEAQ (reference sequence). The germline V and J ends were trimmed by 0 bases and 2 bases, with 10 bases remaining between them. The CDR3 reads CASSLARAYQETQYF. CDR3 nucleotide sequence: TGTGCCAGCAGCTTAGCCCGCGCATATCAAGAGACCCAGTACTTC.

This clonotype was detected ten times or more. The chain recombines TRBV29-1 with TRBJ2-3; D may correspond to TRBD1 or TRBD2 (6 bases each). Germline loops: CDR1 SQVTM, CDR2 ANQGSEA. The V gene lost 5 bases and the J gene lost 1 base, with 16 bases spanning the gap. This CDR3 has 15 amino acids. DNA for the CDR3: TGCAGCGTTAACCTCGGGGGCCGCCGCACAGATACGCAGTATTTT. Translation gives CSVNLGGRRTDTQYF.

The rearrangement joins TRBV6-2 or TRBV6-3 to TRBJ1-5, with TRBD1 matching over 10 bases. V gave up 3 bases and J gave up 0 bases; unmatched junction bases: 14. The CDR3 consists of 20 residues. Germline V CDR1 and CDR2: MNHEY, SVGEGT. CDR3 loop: CASSYESGTGVSYSNQPQHF. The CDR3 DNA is TGTGCCAGCAGTTATGAGTCCGGGACAGGGGTATCGTATAGCAATCAGCCCCAGCATTTT.

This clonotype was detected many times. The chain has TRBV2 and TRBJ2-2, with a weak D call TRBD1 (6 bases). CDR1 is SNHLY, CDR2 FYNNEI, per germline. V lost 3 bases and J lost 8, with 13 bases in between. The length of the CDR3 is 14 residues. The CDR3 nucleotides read TGTGCCAGCAGTGAGCGAACAGGGACAGGGGAGCTGTTTTTT. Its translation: CASSERTGTGELFF.

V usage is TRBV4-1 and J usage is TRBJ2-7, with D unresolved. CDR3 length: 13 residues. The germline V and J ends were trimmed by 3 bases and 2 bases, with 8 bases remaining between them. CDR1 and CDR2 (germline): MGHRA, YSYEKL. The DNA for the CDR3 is TGCGCCAGCAGCCAGGAATCTACCTACGAGCAGTACTTC. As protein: CASSQESTYEQYF.

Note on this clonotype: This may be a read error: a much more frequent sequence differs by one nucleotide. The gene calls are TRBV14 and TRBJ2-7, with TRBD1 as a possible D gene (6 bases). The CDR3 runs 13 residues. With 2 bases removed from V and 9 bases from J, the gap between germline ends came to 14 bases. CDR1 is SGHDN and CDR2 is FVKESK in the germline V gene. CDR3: CASSQRQAPGQYF. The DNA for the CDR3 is TGTGCCAGCAGCCAAAGACAGGCCCCCGGGCAGTACTTC.

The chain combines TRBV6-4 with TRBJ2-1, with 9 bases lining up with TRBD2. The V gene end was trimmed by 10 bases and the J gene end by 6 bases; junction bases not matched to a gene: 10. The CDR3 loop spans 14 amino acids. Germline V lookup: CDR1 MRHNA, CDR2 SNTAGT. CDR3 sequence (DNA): TGTGCCACCGCCCGGGCGGGGGGGCGCAATGAGCAGTTCTTC. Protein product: CATARAGGRNEQFF.

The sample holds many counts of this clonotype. This CDR3 reads CASSLDGRVGTEAFF. CDR3 nucleotide sequence: TGTGCCAGCAGCTTAGACGGCAGGGTGGGGACTGAAGCTTTCTTT. The chain carries TRBV7-2 and TRBJ1-1; TRBD1 is a possible D gene (5 bases). Germline V gene data show CDR1 as SGHTA and CDR2 as FQGNSA. The CDR3 length is 15 residues. The V end was cut by 1 base, the J end by 5 bases, with 14 bases between.